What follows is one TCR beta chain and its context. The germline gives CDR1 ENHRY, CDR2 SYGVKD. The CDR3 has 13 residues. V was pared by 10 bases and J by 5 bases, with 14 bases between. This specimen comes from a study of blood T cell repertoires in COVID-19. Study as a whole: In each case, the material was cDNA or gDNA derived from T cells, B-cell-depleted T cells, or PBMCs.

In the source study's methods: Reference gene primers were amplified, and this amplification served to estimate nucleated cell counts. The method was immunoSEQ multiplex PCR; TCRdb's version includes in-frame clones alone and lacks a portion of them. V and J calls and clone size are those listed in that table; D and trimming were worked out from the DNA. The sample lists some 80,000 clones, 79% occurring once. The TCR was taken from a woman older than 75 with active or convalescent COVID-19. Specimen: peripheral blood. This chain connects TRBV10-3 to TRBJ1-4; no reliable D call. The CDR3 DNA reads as TGTGCCACCCGCCGTAGCGAGAATGAAAAACTGTTTTTT. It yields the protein CATRRSENEKLFF.